This T cell receptor beta chain is from a study of shared clonotypes between healthy human individuals. Broader study findings: Naive subsets, compared against memory subsets, generally had larger estimated richness values. Naive CD4 clonotypes overlapped across a few donors at roughly 5.1%.

The material for each subset, its genomic DNA, was split evenly across several immunoSEQ plates. Here immunoSEQ multiplex PCR was the method, and the copy in TCRdb shows in-frame clones only, minus some. The sample records some 2,500,000 clones, 93% being singletons. Comment on this clone: Its antigen is unknown. Additional DNA sequences in this sample encode the identical CDR3.

After removal of 5 bases from V and 2 bases from J, the junction contained 3 bases not matched to a gene. Per germline, CDR1 SGHRS and CDR2 YFSETQ. The CDR3 runs 14 residues. The study enrolled healthy HIV-negative adults without recent acute infections or vaccinations as donors. Sequencing was done on a sample of naive CD4+ T cells from PBMCs. Stated subset: CD45RA+ positively selected. This receptor was identified in a man between 18 and 29 years old in good health. Some clones in this sample may be carry-over from other donors' samples. The chain is built from TRBV5-1 and TRBJ2-3; TRBD2 aligns across 9 bases. CDR3 region: CASRRLAVTDTQYF. The CDR3 DNA reads as TGCGCCAGCAGGAGACTAGCGGTCACAGATACGCAGTATTTT.